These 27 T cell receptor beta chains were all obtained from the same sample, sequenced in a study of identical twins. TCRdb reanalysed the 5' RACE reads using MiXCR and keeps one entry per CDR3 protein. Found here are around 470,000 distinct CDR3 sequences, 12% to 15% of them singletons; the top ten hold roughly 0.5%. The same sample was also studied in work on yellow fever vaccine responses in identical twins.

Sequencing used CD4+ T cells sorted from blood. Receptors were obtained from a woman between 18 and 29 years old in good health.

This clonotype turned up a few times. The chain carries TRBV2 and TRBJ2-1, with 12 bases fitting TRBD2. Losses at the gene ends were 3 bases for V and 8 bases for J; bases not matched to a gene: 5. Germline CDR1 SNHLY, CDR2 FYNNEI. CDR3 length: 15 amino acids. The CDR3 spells CASSDTSGRIDEQFF. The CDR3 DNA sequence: TGTGCCAGCAGTGATACTAGCGGGAGGATCGATGAGCAGTTCTTC.

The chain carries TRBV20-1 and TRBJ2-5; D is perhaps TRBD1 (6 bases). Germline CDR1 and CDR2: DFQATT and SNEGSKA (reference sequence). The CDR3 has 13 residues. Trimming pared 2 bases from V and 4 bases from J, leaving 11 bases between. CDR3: CSARLGRGETQYF. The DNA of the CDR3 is TGCAGTGCTAGACTTGGCAGGGGAGAGACCCAGTACTTC.

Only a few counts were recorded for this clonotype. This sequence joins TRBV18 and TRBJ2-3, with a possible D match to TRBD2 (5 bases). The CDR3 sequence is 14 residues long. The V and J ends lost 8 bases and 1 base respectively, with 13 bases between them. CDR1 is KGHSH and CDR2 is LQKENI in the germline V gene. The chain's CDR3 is CASTREIGTDTQYF. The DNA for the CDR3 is TGTGCCAGCACCCGGGAAATCGGCACAGATACGCAGTATTTT.

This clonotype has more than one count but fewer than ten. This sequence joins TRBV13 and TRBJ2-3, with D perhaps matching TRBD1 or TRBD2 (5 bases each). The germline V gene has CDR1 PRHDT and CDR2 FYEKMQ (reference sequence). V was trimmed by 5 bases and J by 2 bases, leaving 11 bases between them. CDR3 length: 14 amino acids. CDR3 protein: CASSKGPDTDTQYF. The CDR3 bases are TGTGCCAGCAGCAAGGGACCAGACACAGATACGCAGTATTTT.

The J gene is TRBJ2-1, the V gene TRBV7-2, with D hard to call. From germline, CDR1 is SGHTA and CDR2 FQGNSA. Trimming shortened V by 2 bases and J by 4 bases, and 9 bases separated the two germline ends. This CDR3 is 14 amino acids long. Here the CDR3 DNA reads TGTGCCAGCAGCTTAACTCTAGAATACAATGAGCAGTTCTTC. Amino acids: CASSLTLEYNEQFF. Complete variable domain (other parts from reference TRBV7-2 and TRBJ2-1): GAGVSQSPSNKVTEKGKDVELRCDPISGHTALYWYRQSLGQGLEFLIYFQGNSAPDKSGLPSDRFSAERTGGSVSTLTIQRTQQEDSAVYLCASSLTLEYNEQFFGPGTRLTVL.

The CDR3 region has the DNA TGTGCCAGCTCAGGCCTAGCGGGCGATGAGCAGTTCTTC. Translation gives CASSGLAGDEQFF. V and J are TRBV18 and TRBJ2-1; 8 positions match TRBD2. In germline, CDR1 is KGHSH, CDR2 LQKENI. The CDR3 loop spans 13 amino acids. Germline trimming cut 5 bases from V and 8 bases from J; bases unmatched to any gene: 5.

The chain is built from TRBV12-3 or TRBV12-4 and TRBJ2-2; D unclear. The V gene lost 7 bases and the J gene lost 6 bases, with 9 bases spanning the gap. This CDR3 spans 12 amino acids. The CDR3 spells CASMLFAGELFF. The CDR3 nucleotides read TGTGCCAGCATGTTGTTTGCCGGGGAGCTGTTTTTT.

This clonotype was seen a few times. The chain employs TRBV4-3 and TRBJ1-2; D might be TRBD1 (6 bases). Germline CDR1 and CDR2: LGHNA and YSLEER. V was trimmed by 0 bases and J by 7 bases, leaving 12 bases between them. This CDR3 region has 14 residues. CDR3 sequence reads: CASSQDSGAGGYTF. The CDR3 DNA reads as TGCGCCAGCAGCCAAGATTCGGGGGCGGGTGGCTACACCTTC.

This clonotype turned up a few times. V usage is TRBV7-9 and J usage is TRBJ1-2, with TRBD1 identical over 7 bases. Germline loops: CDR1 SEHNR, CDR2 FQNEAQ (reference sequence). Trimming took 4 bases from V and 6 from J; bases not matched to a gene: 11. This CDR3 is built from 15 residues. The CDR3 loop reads CASSSLQGQNDGYTF. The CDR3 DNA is TGTGCCAGCAGCTCTCTACAGGGACAGAATGATGGCTACACCTTC.

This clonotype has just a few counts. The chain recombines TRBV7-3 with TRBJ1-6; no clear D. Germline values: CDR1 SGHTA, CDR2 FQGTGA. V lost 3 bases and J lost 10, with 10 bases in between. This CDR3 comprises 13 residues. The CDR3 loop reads CASSFGRESPLHF. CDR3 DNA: TGTGCCAGCAGCTTTGGGCGGGAATCACCCCTCCACTTT.

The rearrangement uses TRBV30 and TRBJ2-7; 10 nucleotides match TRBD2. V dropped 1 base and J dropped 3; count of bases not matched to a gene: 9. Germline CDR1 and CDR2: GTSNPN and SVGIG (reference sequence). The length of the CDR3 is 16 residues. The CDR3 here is CAWSGRSSGSVYEQYF. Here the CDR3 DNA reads TGTGCCTGGAGTGGTCGCTCTAGCGGGAGTGTCTACGAGCAGTACTTC.

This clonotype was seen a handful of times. The CDR3 DNA sequence: TGTGCCAGCAGCTCAAACAGGCGAGGGGAGACCCAGTACTTC. Its translation: CASSSNRRGETQYF. This chain joins TRBV7-9 and TRBJ2-5; either TRBD1 or TRBD2 may fit D (5 bases each). Germline values: CDR1 SEHNR, CDR2 FQNEAQ (reference sequence). This CDR3 is 14 amino acids long. Between the trimmed V and J ends, which lost 4 bases and 5 bases, there was a span of 14 bases.

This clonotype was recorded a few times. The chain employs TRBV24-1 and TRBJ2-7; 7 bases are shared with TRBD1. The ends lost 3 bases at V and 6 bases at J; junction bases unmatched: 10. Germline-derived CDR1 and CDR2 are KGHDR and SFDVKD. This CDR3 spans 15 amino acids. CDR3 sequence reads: CATSDPRQGGREQYF. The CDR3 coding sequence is TGTGCCACCAGTGATCCCCGACAGGGTGGACGCGAGCAGTACTTC.

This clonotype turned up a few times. The CDR3 here is CATSSPGINEQFF. For the CDR3, the DNA is TGTGCCACCAGTTCACCAGGGATCAATGAGCAGTTCTTC. The rearrangement links TRBV24-1 to TRBJ2-1, with a tentative D call TRBD1 (5 bases). The CDR3 is made up of 13 amino acids. Per germline, CDR1 KGHDR and CDR2 SFDVKD. V was pared by 6 bases and J by 6 bases, with 11 bases between.

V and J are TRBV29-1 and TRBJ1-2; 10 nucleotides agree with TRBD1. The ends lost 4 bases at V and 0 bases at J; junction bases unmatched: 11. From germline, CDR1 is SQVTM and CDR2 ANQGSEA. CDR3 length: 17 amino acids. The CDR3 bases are TGCAGCGTTGGAGGCGACAGGGGGCGCCCAACTAACTATGGCTACACCTTC. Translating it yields CSVGGDRGRPTNYGYTF.

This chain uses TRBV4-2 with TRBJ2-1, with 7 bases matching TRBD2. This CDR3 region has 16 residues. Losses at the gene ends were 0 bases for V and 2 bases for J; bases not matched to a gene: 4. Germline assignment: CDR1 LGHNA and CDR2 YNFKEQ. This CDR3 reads CASSQDVGGPYNEQFF. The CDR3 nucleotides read TGTGCCAGCAGCCAAGATGTGGGAGGGCCCTACAATGAGCAGTTCTTC.

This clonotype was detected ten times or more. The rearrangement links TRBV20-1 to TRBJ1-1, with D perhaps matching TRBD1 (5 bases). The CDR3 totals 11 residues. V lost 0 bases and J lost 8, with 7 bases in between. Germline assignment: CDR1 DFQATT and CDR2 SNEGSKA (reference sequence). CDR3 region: CSARDRTEAFF. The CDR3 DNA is TGCAGTGCTAGAGATCGGACAGAAGCTTTCTTT.

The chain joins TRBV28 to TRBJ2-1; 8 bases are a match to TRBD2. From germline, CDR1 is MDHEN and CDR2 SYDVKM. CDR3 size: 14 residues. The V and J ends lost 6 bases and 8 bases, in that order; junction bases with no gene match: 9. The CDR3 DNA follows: TGTGCCAGCAGCTTTAGCGGGACGCTTTATGAGCAGTTCTTC. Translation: CASSFSGTLYEQFF.

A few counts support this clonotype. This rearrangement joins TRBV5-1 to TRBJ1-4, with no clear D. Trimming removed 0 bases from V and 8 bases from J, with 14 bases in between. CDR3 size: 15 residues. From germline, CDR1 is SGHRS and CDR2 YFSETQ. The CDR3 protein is CASSLAKRTAEKLFF. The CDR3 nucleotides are TGCGCCAGCAGCTTGGCCAAGCGGACGGCCGAAAAACTGTTTTTT.

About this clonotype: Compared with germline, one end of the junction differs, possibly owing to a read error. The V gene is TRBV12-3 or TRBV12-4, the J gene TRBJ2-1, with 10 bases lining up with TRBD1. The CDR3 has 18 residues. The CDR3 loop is CTSSFFGVGQGFFDEQFF. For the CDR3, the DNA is TGTACCAGCAGTTTCTTCGGTGTGGGACAGGGGTTTTTCGATGAGCAGTTCTTC.

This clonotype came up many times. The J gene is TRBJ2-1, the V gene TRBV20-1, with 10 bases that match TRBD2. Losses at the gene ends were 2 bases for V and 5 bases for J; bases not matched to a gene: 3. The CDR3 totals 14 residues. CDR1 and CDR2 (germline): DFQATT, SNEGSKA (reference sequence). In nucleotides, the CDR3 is TGCAGTGCTAGACTAGCGGGGGTGGACAATGAGCAGTTCTTC. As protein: CSARLAGVDNEQFF.

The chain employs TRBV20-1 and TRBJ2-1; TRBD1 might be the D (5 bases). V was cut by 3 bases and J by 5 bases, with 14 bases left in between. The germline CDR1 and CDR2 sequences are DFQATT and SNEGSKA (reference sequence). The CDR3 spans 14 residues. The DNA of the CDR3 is TGCAGTGCTAGCAGGGTTGGTTTTAACAATGAGCAGTTCTTC. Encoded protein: CSASRVGFNNEQFF.

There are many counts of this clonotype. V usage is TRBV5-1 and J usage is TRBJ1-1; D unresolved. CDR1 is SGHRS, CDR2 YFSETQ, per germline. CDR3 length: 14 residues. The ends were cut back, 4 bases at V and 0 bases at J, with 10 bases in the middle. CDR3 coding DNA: TGCGCCAGCAGCCTTTCCTTCATGAACACTGAAGCTTTCTTT. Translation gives CASSLSFMNTEAFF.

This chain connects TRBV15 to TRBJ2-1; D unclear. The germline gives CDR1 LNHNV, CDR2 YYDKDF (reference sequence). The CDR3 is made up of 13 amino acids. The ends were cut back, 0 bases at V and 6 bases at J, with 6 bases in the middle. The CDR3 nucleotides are TGTGCCACCAGCAGAGATAGGGTCAATGAGCAGTTCTTC. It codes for CATSRDRVNEQFF.

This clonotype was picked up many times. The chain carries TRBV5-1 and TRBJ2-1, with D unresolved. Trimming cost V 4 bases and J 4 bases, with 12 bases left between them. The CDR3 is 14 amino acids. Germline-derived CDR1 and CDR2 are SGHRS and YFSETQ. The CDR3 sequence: CASSLDWNYNEQFF. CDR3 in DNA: TGCGCCAGCAGCCTCGACTGGAATTACAATGAGCAGTTCTTC.

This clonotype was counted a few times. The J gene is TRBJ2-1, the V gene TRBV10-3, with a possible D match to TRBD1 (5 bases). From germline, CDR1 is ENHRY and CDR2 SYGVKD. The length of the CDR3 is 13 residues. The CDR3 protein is CGTGQQPYNEQFF. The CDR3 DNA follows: TGTGGAACAGGACAACAACCCTACAATGAGCAGTTCTTC.

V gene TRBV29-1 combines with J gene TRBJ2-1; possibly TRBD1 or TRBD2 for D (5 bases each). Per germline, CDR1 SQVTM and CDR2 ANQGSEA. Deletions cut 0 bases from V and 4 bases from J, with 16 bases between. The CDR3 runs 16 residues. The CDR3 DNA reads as TGCAGCGTTGAAGATCATACGGGGCAGGGTTACAATGAGCAGTTCTTC. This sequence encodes CSVEDHTGQGYNEQFF.